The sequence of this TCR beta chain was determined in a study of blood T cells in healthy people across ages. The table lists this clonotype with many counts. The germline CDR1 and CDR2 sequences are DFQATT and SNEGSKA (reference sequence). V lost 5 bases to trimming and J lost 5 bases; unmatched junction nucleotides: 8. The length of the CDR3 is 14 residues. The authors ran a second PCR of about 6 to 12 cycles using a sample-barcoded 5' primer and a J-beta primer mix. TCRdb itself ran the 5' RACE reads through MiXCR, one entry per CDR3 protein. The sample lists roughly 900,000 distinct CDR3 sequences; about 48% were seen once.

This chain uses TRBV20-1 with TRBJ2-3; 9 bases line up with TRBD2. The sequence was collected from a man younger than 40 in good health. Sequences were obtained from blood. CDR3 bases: TGCAGTGCTGCCGGGACTAGCACAGGAGATACGCAGTATTTT. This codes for CSAAGTSTGDTQYF.